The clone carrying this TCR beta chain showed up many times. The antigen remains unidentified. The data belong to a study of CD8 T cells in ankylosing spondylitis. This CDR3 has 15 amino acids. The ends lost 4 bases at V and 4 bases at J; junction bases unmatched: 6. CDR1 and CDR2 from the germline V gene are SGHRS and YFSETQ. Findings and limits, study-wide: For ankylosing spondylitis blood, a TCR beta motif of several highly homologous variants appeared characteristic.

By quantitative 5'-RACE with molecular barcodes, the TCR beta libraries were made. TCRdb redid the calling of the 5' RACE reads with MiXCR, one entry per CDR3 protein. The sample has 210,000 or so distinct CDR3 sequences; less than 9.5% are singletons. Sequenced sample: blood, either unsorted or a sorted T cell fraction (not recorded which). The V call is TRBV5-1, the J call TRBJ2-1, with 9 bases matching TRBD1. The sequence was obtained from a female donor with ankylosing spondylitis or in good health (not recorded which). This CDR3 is CASSGRQGEYNEQFF. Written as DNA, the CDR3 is TGCGCCAGCAGCGGAAGACAGGGGGAATACAATGAGCAGTTCTTC.